Sequencing of this T cell receptor beta chain was carried out in a study of T cell responses to AZD1222 COVID-19 vaccine. The study pooled second doses at about 4 or about 12 weeks. This CDR3 has 13 amino acids. Trimming pared 4 bases from V and 3 bases from J, leaving 8 bases between. Germline V lookup: CDR1 SGHNT, CDR2 YYREEE (reference sequence). Broader study findings: The peak T cell response came first, and repertoires were sampled only after it. Donors skewed white British and female; clonal diversity was possibly underestimated.

A remark on this clone: Its antigen remains unidentified.

Libraries were prepared by immunoSEQ multiplex PCR; TCRdb keeps only in-frame clonotypes and omits some of them. The data contain about 59,000 clones, roughly 89% of them seen just once; the ten biggest clones take up 5% to 6.5%. The sequenced sample was peripheral blood, obtained 28 days after the second AZD1222 dose. The TCR comes from an adult who received the AZD1222 COVID-19 vaccine. The V and J genes are TRBV5-4 and TRBJ1-5; D is uncertain. The CDR3 is CASSLDPNQPQHF. Here the CDR3 DNA reads TGTGCCAGCAGCCTAGACCCCAATCAGCCCCAGCATTTT.